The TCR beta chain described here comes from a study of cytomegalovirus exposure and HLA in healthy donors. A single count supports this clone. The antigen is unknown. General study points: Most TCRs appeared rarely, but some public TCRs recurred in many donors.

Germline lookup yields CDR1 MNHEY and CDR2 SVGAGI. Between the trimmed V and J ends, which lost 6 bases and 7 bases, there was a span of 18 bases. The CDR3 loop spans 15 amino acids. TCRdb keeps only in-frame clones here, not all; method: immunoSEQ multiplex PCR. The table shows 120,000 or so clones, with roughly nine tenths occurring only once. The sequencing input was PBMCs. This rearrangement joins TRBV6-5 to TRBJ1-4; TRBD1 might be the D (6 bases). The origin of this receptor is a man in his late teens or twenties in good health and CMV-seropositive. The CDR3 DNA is TGTGCCAGCAGCCCATACACAGGGCTGGGTGAAAAACTGTTTTTT. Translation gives CASSPYTGLGEKLFF.